This is a list of T cell receptor beta chains from one sample in a study of tumor and adjacent non-tumor tissue in lung cancer. Each CDR3 protein gets one entry after TCRdb re-called the multiplex PCR reads with MiXCR. The table lists 110,000 or so distinct CDR3 sequences, 60% to 65% of them singletons. The specimen sequenced was distant non-tumor lung tissue. The receptors here all came from a man between 60 and 75 years old with non-small cell lung cancer. Each CDR3 is given with its conserved first and last residue.

j_gene,len,v_gene,CDR3aa
TRBJ2-7,14,TRBV5-6,CASSLRQGIYEQYF
TRBJ1-5,14,TRBV19,CASSGMLSNQPQHF
TRBJ2-1,15,TRBV7-3,CASSLIRSGYNEQFF
TRBJ2-7,16,TRBV28,CASSPLGQGGIYEQYF
TRBJ2-5,15,TRBV20-1,CSAKGTSGGWETQYF
TRBJ1-5,14,TRBV6-6,CANSYRSTGQPQHF
TRBJ1-2,13,TRBV29-1,CSAPQGSNYGYTF
TRBJ2-1,15,TRBV12-3/TRBV12-4,CASTRGGGGRDEQFF
TRBJ2-1,15,TRBV5-6,CASSFRGSGYNEQFF
TRBJ1-1,12,TRBV5-6,CASRDGGNEAFF
TRBJ2-1,13,TRBV11-2,CARSPTGTRAEFF
TRBJ1-2,16,TRBV29-1,CSVGPDHVQGANGYTF
TRBJ1-5,16,TRBV5-1,CASSLGLTGNNQPQHF
TRBJ1-5,15,TRBV6-6,CASTPTQGCNQPQHF
TRBJ2-1,16,TRBV4-2,CASSQTGTSGSEVQFF
TRBJ2-1,16,TRBV18,CASSPPSRMAYNEQFF
TRBJ2-1,14,TRBV30,CAWSLAGTGYEQFF
TRBJ2-5,15,TRBV5-4,CASSSQRESGETQYF
TRBJ2-1,17,TRBV30,CAWSPSVTNWRGYEQFF
TRBJ2-5,16,TRBV5-1,CASTLRPTGVQETQYF
TRBJ1-2,14,TRBV6-5,CASCYSKSNYGYTF
TRBJ1-1,16,TRBV6-5,CASSYYTGPRISEAFF
TRBJ2-3,13,TRBV6-1,CAIRDYFTGTQYF
TRBJ2-3,14,TRBV20-1,CSARAAAASNTQYF
TRBJ2-5,15,TRBV29-1,CSVGTGTGGQDTKYF
TRBJ2-7,14,TRBV4-3,CPSSQGTRGYEQYF
TRBJ1-4,14,TRBV6-5,CASRARDTFPKLFF
TRBJ1-2,15,TRBV4-1,CASSQAPSGTYGYTF
TRBJ2-7,12,TRBV7-8,CASSLARGEQYF
TRBJ1-2,12,TRBV6-5,CASTAGAGGHTF
TRBJ2-3,14,TRBV20-1,CSAPLAGVEDTQYF
TRBJ2-1,14,TRBV11-2,CASSLERIYNEQFF
TRBJ2-3,16,TRBV10-3,CAISAGASGGSDTQYF
TRBJ1-4,13,TRBV29-1,CSVEDPKAGGLFF
TRBJ2-1,13,TRBV20-1,CSARTSDYNEQFF
TRBJ2-7,15,TRBV5-4,CASSLYPQSSYEQYF
TRBJ1-5,14,TRBV4-1,CVGSVEQSNQPQHF
TRBJ1-1,13,TRBV29-1,CSAFLPGNTKAFF
TRBJ2-7,15,TRBV5-4,CASSPAGTTAYEQYF
TRBJ1-1,15,TRBV7-9,CDSSWDPPGGTEAFF
TRBJ1-2,11,TRBV12-3/TRBV12-4,CASSLGDGYTF
TRBJ2-2,13,TRBV11-1,CASSLWGSGGLFF
TRBJ1-2,13,TRBV2,CASRDRGLWGYTF
TRBJ2-5,13,TRBV29-1,CSVGRGYQETQYF
TRBJ2-6,17,TRBV6-5,CASCYGTGSPGANVLTF
TRBJ2-1,16,TRBV11-3,CASSPREAGDNNEQFF
TRBJ2-7,14,TRBV6-2/TRBV6-3,CASKPQGNSYEHYF
TRBJ1-1,14,TRBV5-4,CASESWSALTEAFF
TRBJ2-4,13,TRBV12-3/TRBV12-4,CASSHDLGGIQYF
TRBJ2-3,16,TRBV4-2,CASSQAGSGESDMQYF
TRBJ2-3,17,TRBV6-2/TRBV6-3,CASSTSGRTTSTDTQYF
TRBJ1-2,14,TRBV4-3,CASSQTGNDYDYTF
TRBJ1-1,13,TRBV20-1,CNASGGLYTEAFF
TRBJ2-2,18,TRBV28,CASTPIGSGGRNTGELFF
TRBJ2-5,16,TRBV7-9,CAGSLGGISYQETQNF
TRBJ2-7,14,TRBV28,CASRGGGNSYEQYF
-,13,TRBV10-3,CASGQGRIQPQYF
TRBJ1-2,13,TRBV20-1,CSARDEGFRGYTF